These 10 T cell receptor beta chains share one sample of origin, sequenced in a study of T cells after yellow fever vaccination. TCRdb used MiXCR to reprocess the 5' RACE reads, holding one entry per CDR3 protein. The data contain some 300,000 distinct CDR3 sequences, approximately 8% of them singletons. The sample here was PBMCs, taken roughly 45 days after the first yellow fever vaccination. The receptor set was obtained from a young man who received the YFV17D yellow fever vaccine.

This clonotype was recorded a few times. The chain uses TRBV28 and TRBJ2-5; 8 nucleotides agree with TRBD2. This CDR3 spans 16 amino acids. Trimming removed 6 bases from V and 5 bases from J; junction bases left unmatched: 14. Germline V gene data show CDR1 as MDHEN and CDR2 as SYDVKM. CDR3 protein: CASSGGGSALIETQYF. The CDR3 DNA reads TGTGCCAGCAGCGGGGGGGGGTCTGCCCTTATTGAGACCCAGTACTTC.

This clonotype was observed a few times. The chain combines TRBV20-1 with TRBJ2-1, with D hard to call. In germline, CDR1 is DFQATT, CDR2 SNEGSKA (reference sequence). The V gene lost 1 base and the J gene lost 1 base, with 17 bases spanning the gap. The CDR3 extends over 17 amino acids. In DNA, the CDR3 is TGCAGTGCTAGAGGGGGTCGGAGTTTTAGGTCCTACAATGAGCAGTTCTTC. It translates to CSARGGRSFRSYNEQFF.

This clonotype was detected a few times. The V call is TRBV6-2 or TRBV6-3, the J call TRBJ1-2; weak D call: TRBD1 (6 bases). CDR1 is MNHEY and CDR2 is SVGEGT in the germline V gene. The CDR3 loop spans 15 amino acids. V was clipped by 2 bases and J by 4 bases, with 14 bases between them. This CDR3 is CASSYGDTQFYGYTF. For the CDR3, the DNA is TGTGCCAGCAGTTACGGGGACACGCAATTCTATGGCTACACCTTC.

The chain uses TRBV5-1 and TRBJ1-6; perhaps TRBD1 as D (6 bases). The V gene lost 6 bases and the J gene lost 6 bases, with 13 bases spanning the gap. Germline lookup yields CDR1 SGHRS and CDR2 YFSETQ. The CDR3 spans 14 residues. CDR3: CASTDRTSNSPLHF. DNA for the CDR3: TGCGCCAGCACTGACAGGACCTCTAATTCACCCCTCCACTTT.

This clonotype was picked up a small number of times. The gene calls are TRBV7-8 and TRBJ2-3, with 13 positions matching TRBD2. Germline CDR1 is SGHVS and CDR2 is FQNEAQ. V lost 5 bases and J lost 5; bases outside the gene matches: 10. This CDR3 has 17 amino acids. The CDR3 bases are TGTGCCAGCAGCCCGGGCACTAGCGGGGGGGCAGTAGATACGCAGTATTTT. Translated, it gives CASSPGTSGGAVDTQYF. Full variable domain (outside the CDR3, taken from reference TRBV7-8 and TRBJ2-3): GAGVSQSPRYKVAKRGQDVALRCDPISGHVSLFWYQQALGQGPEFLTYFQNEAQLDKSGLPSDRFFAERPEGSVSTLKIQRTQQEDSAVYLCASSPGTSGGAVDTQYFGPGTRLTVL.

The chain combines TRBV12-3 or TRBV12-4 with TRBJ2-3, with 12 bases identical to TRBD2. With V trimmed by 2 bases and J by 0 bases, 6 bases remained unmatched. CDR3 size: 18 residues. As DNA, the CDR3 is TGTGCCAGCAGTTTATCTAGCGGGGGGGGAATTAGCACAGATACGCAGTATTTT. Translation gives CASSLSSGGGISTDTQYF.

A few counts support this clonotype. The chain joins TRBV29-1 to TRBJ2-2; TRBD1 might be the D (5 bases). Germline loops: CDR1 SQVTM, CDR2 ANQGSEA. This CDR3 comprises 17 residues. Trimming took 4 bases from V and 0 from J, leaving 18 bases between them. In DNA form, the CDR3 reads TGCAGCGTTGTCCCCGACCAGGGAAGGCCGAACACCGGGGAGCTGTTTTTT. This encodes CSVVPDQGRPNTGELFF.

V is TRBV3-1 and J is TRBJ1-1; 7 bases map to TRBD1. The germline gives CDR1 LGHDT, CDR2 YNNKEL (reference sequence). The V gene end was trimmed by 5 bases and the J gene end by 3 bases; junction bases not matched to a gene: 9. This CDR3 region has 15 residues. Written as DNA, the CDR3 is TGTGCCAGCAGCGAAATCACAGGGGCAGACACTGAAGCTTTCTTT. Amino acids: CASSEITGADTEAFF.

This clonotype showed up just a few times. The chain links TRBV7-3 to TRBJ2-3; 9 bases match TRBD2. J was trimmed by 6 bases and V by 2 bases; bases with no gene match: 6. In germline, CDR1 is SGHTA, CDR2 FQGTGA. The CDR3 is 15 residues long. CDR3 loop: CASSLRGGASDTQYF. The CDR3 DNA reads TGTGCCAGCAGCTTACGCGGGGGGGCGTCGGATACGCAGTATTTT. Filled out from reference TRBV7-3 and TRBJ2-3, the complete variable domain reads GAGVSQTPSNKVTEKGKYVELRCDPISGHTALYWYRQSLGQGPEFLIYFQGTGAADDSGLPNDRFFAVRPEGSVSTLKIQRTERGDSAVYLCASSLRGGASDTQYFGPGTRLTVL.

The CDR3 DNA sequence: TGTGCCAGCAGCGGGGGGACTGCAACTAATGAAAAACTGTTTTTT. It is translated as CASSGGTATNEKLFF. The chain uses TRBV9 and TRBJ1-4; the D gene is possibly TRBD1 (5 bases). The germline gives CDR1 SGDLS, CDR2 YYNGEE. Trimming shortened V by 3 bases and J by 0 bases, and 9 bases separated the two germline ends. The CDR3 spans 15 residues.